This T cell receptor (beta chain) was identified during a study of blood T cells in healthy people across ages. CDR1 and CDR2 from the germline V gene are SEHNR and FQNEAQ (reference sequence). The V gene end was trimmed by 5 bases and the J gene end by 6 bases; junction bases not matched to a gene: 7. The CDR3 is 15 amino acids. Next came a second PCR, run for about 7 to 12 cycles, which used a sample-barcoded 5' primer along with a J-beta primer mix. TCRdb called the 5' RACE reads again in MiXCR, with one record for every CDR3 protein. The sample records some 1,000,000 distinct CDR3 sequences, 25% being singletons. This sample was shared with a second study, whose subject was T cells of mothers and their children. That study adds: Donors comprised three healthy Caucasian mothers plus their six children. Reverse transcription into cDNA received all extracted RNA, at about 1.5 ug per 15 ul.

Sample: blood. This receptor was identified in a girl aged 2 to 9 in good health. This chain uses TRBV7-9 with TRBJ2-1, with TRBD1 matching over 10 bases. The CDR3 DNA is TGTGCCAGCAGCGACGGGACAGGGGTCTTCAATGAGCAGTTCTTC. Its protein product is CASSDGTGVFNEQFF.